This entry lists 32 T cell receptor beta chains sequenced from one sample in a study of beta chain features in type 1 diabetes. The authors reverse transcribed all of the isolated RNA, so sequencing captured expressed TCRB transcripts. The assay was immunoSEQ multiplex PCR, and TCRdb's table has in-frame clones only and misses some. The table has around 300,000 clones, 12% to 15% seen once; the top ten hold approximately 6.7%. Sequenced sample: central memory CD4+ T cells from blood. The receptors stem from a man between 25 and 39 years old in good health.

The CDR3 loop is CASSLGGGAGTDTQYF. CDR3 nucleotides: TGTGCCAGCAGCTTAGGCGGGGGGGCCGGCACAGATACGCAGTATTTT. This chain connects TRBV5-4 to TRBJ2-3; the match to TRBD2 covers 9 bases. In germline, CDR1 is SGHNT, CDR2 YYREEE (reference sequence). V lost 2 bases, J lost 1 base, and 5 bases stayed unmatched. This CDR3 spans 16 amino acids.

This chain joins TRBV11-2 and TRBJ2-7, with a weak D call TRBD1 (6 bases). The germline V gene has CDR1 SGHAT and CDR2 FQNNGV. V lost 1 base, J lost 6 bases, and 13 bases lay in between. This CDR3 contains 14 residues. The CDR3 DNA sequence: TGTGCCAGCAGCTTAGGGTACAGGGTCTTCGAGCAGTACGTC. This translates into CASSLGYRVFEQYV.

The rearrangement uses TRBV11-2 and TRBJ2-1; 9 bases align to TRBD2. CDR3 length: 13 residues. With 2 bases clipped from V and 16 bases from J, the junction kept 9 bases outside the gene matches. Per the germline V gene, CDR1 is SGHAT and CDR2 is FQNNGV. Written as DNA, the CDR3 is TGTGCCAGCAGCTTATCAGCGGGGGGCCCCAAATTCTTC. Translated, it gives CASSLSAGGPKFF.

The sample holds a few counts of this clone. The V and J genes are TRBV5-4 and TRBJ1-2; TRBD1 aligns across 7 bases. The junction had 4 bases not matched to a gene; V was cut back by 0 bases and J by 8 bases. This CDR3 is built from 13 residues. Germline CDR1 is SGHNT and CDR2 is YYREEE (reference sequence). CDR3 sequence reads: CASSLDRGKGYTF. CDR3 in DNA: TGTGCCAGCAGCTTGGACAGGGGAAAAGGCTACACCTTC. The whole variable domain, remainder taken from reference TRBV5-4 and TRBJ1-2, is ETGVTQSPTHLIKTRGQQVTLRCSSQSGHNTVSWYQQALGQGPQFIFQYYREEENGRGNFPPRFSGLQFPNYSSELNVNALELDDSALYLCASSLDRGKGYTFGSGTRLTVV.

This clone has just a few counts. J is TRBJ2-5 and V is TRBV5-1; 7 bases are a match to TRBD1. Per the germline V gene, CDR1 is SGHRS and CDR2 is YFSETQ. After removal of 4 bases from V and 0 bases from J, the junction contained 3 bases not matched to a gene. CDR3 size: 14 residues. The CDR3: CASSQGQDQETQYF. The CDR3 bases are TGCGCCAGCAGCCAAGGACAGGACCAAGAGACCCAGTACTTC.

This clone occurred a few times. V gene TRBV5-4 combines with J gene TRBJ2-1, with TRBD2 identical over 8 bases. This CDR3 comprises 15 residues. V shed 2 bases and J 5 bases; nucleotides not matched to a gene: 6. CDR1 SGHNT and CDR2 YYREEE come from the germline V gene (reference sequence). The CDR3, as DNA: TGTGCCAGCAGCTTCTGGTCCGGGAGGGACAATGAGCAGTTCTTC. Its protein product is CASSFWSGRDNEQFF.

This sequence joins TRBV15 and TRBJ1-6; no firm D call. The CDR3 covers 13 residues. The germline V and J ends were trimmed by 1 base and 9 bases, with 7 bases remaining between them. Per the germline V gene, CDR1 is LNHNV and CDR2 is YYDKDF (reference sequence). CDR3 sequence (DNA): TGTGCCACCAGCAGAGTAACCAGTTCACCCCTCCACTTT. It codes for CATSRVTSSPLHF.

The rearrangement uses TRBV7-2 and TRBJ2-3, with D possibly matching TRBD1 (6 bases). Germline V gives CDR1 SGHTA, CDR2 FQGNSA. V shed 5 bases and J shed 2 bases, with 14 bases lying between them. The CDR3 sequence is 15 residues long. Written as DNA, the CDR3 is TGTGCCAGCAGCATAAGGACAGTATCCACAGATACGCAGTATTTT. Its translation is CASSIRTVSTDTQYF. The entire variable domain, with the rest obtained from reference TRBV7-2 and TRBJ2-3, is as follows: GAGVSQSPSNKVTEKGKDVELRCDPISGHTALYWYRQSLGQGLEFLIYFQGNSAPDKSGLPSDRFSAERTGGSVSTLTIQRTQQEDSAVYLCASSIRTVSTDTQYFGPGTRLTVL.

The gene calls are TRBV6-1 and TRBJ2-7; maybe TRBD1 (5 bases). The germline V gene encodes CDR1 MNHNS and CDR2 SASEGT. The CDR3 runs to 14 residues. Between the trimmed V and J ends, which lost 5 bases and 5 bases, there was a span of 16 bases. The CDR3 sequence: CASSTFLQGNEQYV. CDR3 sequence (DNA): TGTGCCAGCAGTACTTTTTTGCAGGGAAACGAGCAGTACGTC.

A word on this clone: A much larger clone lies one base from this, so it may be a read error. This CDR3 is CASREETQYF. In DNA form, the CDR3 reads TGTGCCAGCAGGGAAGAGACCCAGTACTTC. The chain is built from TRBV9 and TRBJ2-5, with D unresolved. CDR1 and CDR2 (germline): SGDLS, YYNGEE. V lost 5 bases and J lost 3, with 2 bases in between. CDR3 length: 10 residues.

The table lists this clone with a few counts. The V gene is TRBV7-2, the J gene TRBJ2-7; D is unclear. V shed 5 bases and J shed 3 bases, with 20 bases lying between them. CDR3 size: 16 residues. Germline V CDR1 and CDR2: SGHTA, FQGNSA. CDR3 sequence reads: CASSPPVGLGDYEQYF. DNA for the CDR3: TGTGCCAGCAGCCCACCGGTGGGTCTCGGTGACTACGAGCAGTACTTC.

The sample holds a few counts of this clone. CDR3 coding DNA: TGTGCCAGCAGCCCACCTGTCATCGGTTCCGATAATGAAAAACTGTTTTTT. Translated: CASSPPVIGSDNEKLFF. The rearrangement joins TRBV7-9 to TRBJ1-4; no clear D. Germline values: CDR1 SEHNR, CDR2 FQNEAQ (reference sequence). The CDR3 contains 17 residues. V gave up 5 bases and J gave up 4 bases, with 20 bases separating them.

There are a few counts of this clone. J is TRBJ1-2 and V is TRBV2; perhaps TRBD1 as D (6 bases). Germline V CDR1 and CDR2: SNHLY, FYNNEI. Trimming removed 7 bases from V and 0 bases from J, with 12 bases in between. The CDR3 has 14 amino acids. CDR3 amino acids: CASKMGDTNYGYTF. DNA of the CDR3: TGTGCCAGCAAAATGGGGGACACTAACTATGGCTACACCTTC.

The chain recombines TRBV14 with TRBJ2-5, with TRBD2 matching over 8 bases. Looked up from germline, CDR1 is SGHDN and CDR2 is FVKESK. After removal of 1 base from V and 4 bases from J, the junction contained 8 bases not matched to a gene. This CDR3 has 16 residues. This CDR3 is CASSQVGSGIGETQYF. CDR3 DNA sequence: TGTGCCAGCAGCCAAGTGGGTAGCGGGATTGGAGAGACCCAGTACTTC.

This clone was detected a few times. This chain links TRBV7-3 with TRBJ2-1, with a weak D call TRBD2 (5 bases). The CDR3 contains 12 residues. The germline V gene has CDR1 SGHTA and CDR2 FQGTGA. V lost 7 bases and J lost 7, with 11 bases in between. CDR3 protein: CASTLPGNEQFF. CDR3 in DNA: TGTGCCAGCACCCTTCCGGGAAATGAGCAGTTCTTC.

This clone has more than one count but fewer than ten. V usage is TRBV9 and J usage is TRBJ2-3; 7 nucleotides agree with TRBD1. Germline V lookup: CDR1 SGDLS, CDR2 YYNGEE. The junction had 16 bases not matched to a gene; V was cut back by 3 bases and J by 3 bases. The CDR3 contains 18 residues. The chain's CDR3 is CASSGRGHAGWATDTQYF. The CDR3 nucleotides are TGTGCCAGCAGCGGAAGGGGGCACGCGGGTTGGGCAACAGATACGCAGTATTTT.

The chain has TRBV4-1 and TRBJ1-1; D not resolved. Trimming cost V 1 base and J 2 bases, with 11 bases left between them. This CDR3 is built from 15 residues. CDR1 is MGHRA, CDR2 YSYEKL, per germline. CDR3: CASSQARGANTEAFF. DNA of the CDR3: TGCGCCAGCAGCCAAGCGCGGGGAGCTAACACTGAAGCTTTCTTT.

This clone was detected many times. V and J are TRBV4-3 and TRBJ1-3; 8 nucleotides align to TRBD1. The CDR3 is 15 amino acids. Germline V gene lookup returns CDR1 LGHNA and CDR2 YSLEER. The V and J ends lost 4 bases and 9 bases, in that order; junction bases with no gene match: 11. CDR3 amino acids: CASSLEDRAGTTIYF. In DNA, the CDR3 is TGCGCCAGCAGCCTCGAGGACAGGGCTGGGACCACCATATATTTT.

The chain has TRBV2 and TRBJ2-2, with D possibly being TRBD2 (5 bases). Germline assignment: CDR1 SNHLY and CDR2 FYNNEI. The CDR3 contains 15 residues. V was cut by 7 bases and J by 4 bases, with 16 bases left in between. CDR3 loop: CASTKMSSSTGELFF. As DNA, the CDR3 is TGTGCCAGCACGAAGATGTCTAGCTCCACCGGGGAGCTGTTTTTT.

The chain combines TRBV11-2 with TRBJ1-6; D ambiguous. This CDR3 is built from 14 residues. V shed 1 base and J shed 10 bases, with 11 bases lying between them. Per germline, CDR1 SGHAT and CDR2 FQNNGV. CDR3 nucleotides: TGTGCCAGCAGCTTAGTCGGTGTTGCCTCACCCCTCCACTTT. Its protein is CASSLVGVASPLHF. The full variable domain, with the rest looked up from reference TRBV11-2 and TRBJ1-6, is EAGVAQSPRYKIIEKRQSVAFWCNPISGHATLYWYQQILGQGPKLLIQFQNNGVVDDSQLPKDRFSAERLKGVDSTLKIQPAKLEDSAVYLCASSLVGVASPLHFGNGTRLTVT.

This sequence joins TRBV6-5 and TRBJ2-3, with 10 bases identical to TRBD2. J gave up 5 bases and V 2 bases, and 7 bases lay outside the gene matches. From germline, CDR1 is MNHEY and CDR2 SVGAGI. The CDR3 runs 16 residues. CDR3 residues: CASSYRLAGAGDTQYF. In DNA, the CDR3 is TGTGCCAGCAGTTACCGGCTAGCGGGGGCGGGAGATACGCAGTATTTT.

This chain uses TRBV5-8 with TRBJ2-1; 12 nucleotides align to TRBD2. Germline V gene lookup returns CDR1 SGHTS and CDR2 YDEGEE. V lost 1 base, J lost 7 bases, and 0 bases stayed unmatched. The length of the CDR3 is 14 residues. Written as DNA, the CDR3 is TGTGCCAGCAGCTTGACTAGCGGGAGGAATGAGCAGTTCTTC. Amino acid sequence: CASSLTSGRNEQFF.

The J gene is TRBJ2-3, the V gene TRBV7-9, with D maybe TRBD1 (5 bases). The V gene's germline CDR1 is SEHNR and CDR2 FQNEAQ (reference sequence). The CDR3 has 14 amino acids. The V and J ends lost 5 bases and 1 base respectively, with 10 bases between them. In DNA form, the CDR3 reads TGTGCCAGCAGCCCAGGGTGGGGCACAGATACGCAGTATTTT. This codes for CASSPGWGTDTQYF.

The gene calls are TRBV6-1 and TRBJ1-5; D gene uncertain. The CDR3 consists of 16 residues. V dropped 0 bases and J dropped 0 bases, with 9 bases sitting between them. Germline V gene lookup returns CDR1 MNHNS and CDR2 SASEGT. The DNA for the CDR3 is TGTGCCAGCAGTGAAGCGGGTCCCTATAGCAATCAGCCCCAGCATTTT. Protein sequence: CASSEAGPYSNQPQHF.

This clone was observed many times. V is TRBV23-1 and J is TRBJ2-1; no clear D. TRBV23-1 is designated an ORF whose function remains uncertain. The CDR3 has 12 amino acids. Trimming removed 4 bases from V and 4 bases from J, with 5 bases in between. The CDR3 DNA follows: TGCGCCAGCAGTCGACAATACAATGAGCAGTTCTTC. This encodes CASSRQYNEQFF.

In its sample, this clone was seen once. The CDR3 DNA reads TGTGCCAGCAGCTTATTGTCGGGCACAGATACGCAGTATTTT. Translating it yields CASSLLSGTDTQYF. The chain recombines TRBV7-3 with TRBJ2-3; D is undetermined. Trimming removed 2 bases from V and 1 base from J, with 7 bases in between. The germline V gene encodes CDR1 SGHTA and CDR2 FQGTGA. The CDR3 extends over 14 amino acids. Full variable domain (rest looked up from reference TRBV7-3 and TRBJ2-3): GAGVSQTPSNKVTEKGKYVELRCDPISGHTALYWYRQSLGQGPEFLIYFQGTGAADDSGLPNDRFFAVRPEGSVSTLKIQRTERGDSAVYLCASSLLSGTDTQYFGPGTRLTVL.

In this sample, this clone turned up once. This chain joins TRBV6-6 and TRBJ2-1; TRBD2 matches at 7 bases. Germline assignment: CDR1 MNHNY and CDR2 SVGAGI (reference sequence). V was clipped by 4 bases and J by 6 bases; unmatched bases: 3. This CDR3 region has 13 residues. The DNA for the CDR3 is TGTGCCAGCAGTTTGGGACTACCCAATGAGCAGTTCTTC. Protein product: CASSLGLPNEQFF.

The chain uses TRBV4-1 and TRBJ2-5; 16 bases map to TRBD2. The CDR3 length is 20 residues. V shed 3 bases, J shed 7 bases, and the junction held 17 bases outside the gene matches. The germline V gene encodes CDR1 MGHRA and CDR2 YSYEKL. CDR3 protein: CASSHGPGLAGGPDQVTQYF. As DNA, the CDR3 is TGCGCCAGCAGCCATGGGCCGGGACTAGCGGGGGGGCCCGACCAGGTGACCCAGTACTTC.

The chain carries TRBV5-1 and TRBJ2-3; D is perhaps TRBD1 (5 bases). In germline, CDR1 is SGHRS, CDR2 YFSETQ. The CDR3 is 14 amino acids. Trimming pared 0 bases from V and 5 bases from J, leaving 10 bases between. CDR3 sequence reads: CASSLEGVGDTQYF. CDR3 sequence (DNA): TGCGCCAGCAGCTTGGAAGGGGTGGGAGATACGCAGTATTTT.

As regards this clone: At one end, the junction sequence differs from germline, possibly due to a read error. V usage is TRBV5-4 and J usage is TRBJ2-7, with 10 bases fitting TRBD2. The CDR3 consists of 16 residues. Germline V gives CDR1 SGHNT, CDR2 YYREEE (reference sequence). DNA of the CDR3: TGCGCCAGCAGCCAAGCGGGAGGGCAGGGGGTCGGCGAGCAGTACTTC. This translates into CASSQAGGQGVGEQYF.

The chain joins TRBV7-2 to TRBJ1-1; tentative D call: TRBD1 (5 bases). Germline loops: CDR1 SGHTA, CDR2 FQGNSA. Trimming removed 5 bases from V and 6 bases from J, with 13 bases in between. There are 13 residues in the CDR3. The CDR3 bases are TGTGCCAGCAGCCTTTCCAGGGTGTCTGAAGCTTTCTTT. Residues: CASSLSRVSEAFF.

The chain recombines TRBV19 with TRBJ1-2; TRBD1 matches 7 bases. CDR3 length: 17 amino acids. The V segment lost 3 bases and the J segment 2 bases; nucleotides outside the gene matches: 12. Looked up from germline, CDR1 is LNHDA and CDR2 is SQIVND (reference sequence). DNA for the CDR3: TGTGCCAGTAGTATTCGGAGGGGTGACAGGGACAACTATGGCTACACCTTC. Translated, it gives CASSIRRGDRDNYGYTF.